The 19 T cell receptor beta chains below come from one sample, sequenced in a study of tumor-infiltrating lymphocytes in primary liver carcinoma. It was unsorted whole blood that yielded blood RNA, and germline DNA was also extracted. Reverse transcription of roughly 0.45 ug total RNA with a constant-region primer produced TCR beta cDNA. Three nested multiplex PCR rounds, a slightly modified ARM-PCR method, built the TCR beta libraries. TRBV1-TRBV30 forward primers paired with a C-beta reverse primer drove the first two PCR rounds, 10 cycles each. TCRdb fed the multiplex PCR reads into MiXCR, producing one record per CDR3 protein. Of roughly 330,000 distinct CDR3 sequences listed, 65% are singletons. Sample: peripheral blood. The receptors derive from a man aged 35 to 55 with primary liver carcinoma and hepatitis B virus infection.

This clonotype has just one count. A much larger clone is a single base away; this may be a read error. The rearrangement joins TRBV6-1 to TRBJ2-5, with 12 bases matching TRBD1. The CDR3 has 16 amino acids. In germline, CDR1 is MNHNS, CDR2 SASEGT. DNA for the CDR3: TGTGTCAGCAGTGAAGCGGGACAGGGGGCGCGGGAGACCCAGTACTTC. It translates to CVSSEAGQGARETQYF.

J is TRBJ2-5 and V is TRBV10-2; 9 bases fit TRBD2. The V segment lost 3 bases and the J segment 4 bases; nucleotides outside the gene matches: 9. Germline-derived CDR1 and CDR2 are WSHSY and SAAADI. The length of the CDR3 is 16 residues. CDR3 bases: TGCGCCAGCAGTGACGGTCACGTGACTAGCGGAGAGACCCAGTACTTC. It is translated as CASSDGHVTSGETQYF.

This clonotype was counted a few times. V gene TRBV7-8 combines with J gene TRBJ2-1; D could derive from TRBD1 or TRBD2 (5 bases each). The V gene's germline CDR1 is SGHVS and CDR2 FQNEAQ. With 1 base removed from V and 9 bases from J, the gap between germline ends came to 16 bases. The CDR3 runs 15 residues. CDR3 DNA: TGTGCCAGCAGCTTAGTTGCCAGGACGAGGGGTGAGCAGTTCTTC. Translated, it gives CASSLVARTRGEQFF.

Of note for this clonotype: This may be a read error: a much more frequent sequence differs by one nucleotide. The rearrangement links TRBV6-5 to TRBJ1-2; 9 nucleotides agree with TRBD1. This CDR3 is built from 13 residues. In germline, CDR1 is MNHEY, CDR2 SVGAGI. The CDR3 is CSSRTGDNYGYTF. For the CDR3, the DNA is TGTTCCAGCAGGACAGGGGACAACTATGGCTACACCTTC.

Turning to this clonotype: The junction departs from germline at one end; a sequencing error may be responsible. The V and J genes are TRBV4-2 and TRBJ2-1, with 9 bases that match TRBD2. Germline CDR1 LGHNA, CDR2 YNFKEQ. The CDR3 has 15 amino acids. CDR3 nucleotide sequence: TGTGCCAGCAGCCCGACTAGCGGAGCTGACAATGAGCACTTCTTC. Its translation: CASSPTSGADNEHFF.

As to this clonotype: This could be a read error, since a much larger clone is one nucleotide away. V usage is TRBV6-5 and J usage is TRBJ2-7, with D possibly TRBD2 on 6 matching bases. Germline CDR1 MNHEY, CDR2 SVGAGI. The length of the CDR3 is 14 residues. The CDR3 DNA is TGTGCCAGCAGTTATGCTAGCGAATCCTACGACCAGTACTTC. This codes for CASSYASESYDQYF.

In this sample, this clonotype turned up once. A junction boundary mismatches the germline segment, possibly from a read error. The rearrangement links TRBV6-6 to TRBJ2-1; 10 nucleotides agree with TRBD1. The CDR3 length is 16 residues. Germline V CDR1 and CDR2: MNHNY, SVGAGI (reference sequence). In nucleotides, the CDR3 is TGTGCCAGCAGTTACCCGACCGGGACAGGGGCTAATGAGCGGCTCTTC. Translating it yields CASSYPTGTGANERLF.

In regard to this clonotype: The junction departs from the called germline gene at one end, perhaps through a read error. The genes are TRBV7-3 and TRBJ2-2; 7 bases fit TRBD1. The germline gives CDR1 SGHTA, CDR2 FQGTGA. CDR3 length: 13 amino acids. CDR3 bases: TGTGACAGCAGATACGGACAGGCCGGGGAGCCGTTTTTT. Protein sequence: CDSRYGQAGEPFF. The variable domain in full, completed from reference TRBV7-3 and TRBJ2-2, reads GAGVSQTPSNKVTEKGKYVELRCDPISGHTALYWYRQSLGQGPEFLIYFQGTGAADDSGLPNDRFFAVRPEGSVSTLKIQRTERGDSAVYLCDSRYGQAGEPFFGEGSRLTVL.

The chain employs TRBV11-2 and TRBJ2-3, with D perhaps TRBD2 (7 bases). CDR1 is SGHAT and CDR2 is FQNNGV in the germline V gene. The CDR3 is 14 amino acids. Trimming shortened V by 1 base and J by 7 bases, and 12 bases separated the two germline ends. CDR3 amino acids: CASSLAGGSNTQYF. The DNA of the CDR3 is TGTGCCAGCAGCTTAGCGGGGGGCTCAAATACGCAGTATTTT. Supplemented by reference TRBV11-2 and TRBJ2-3, the full variable domain reads EAGVAQSPRYKIIEKRQSVAFWCNPISGHATLYWYQQILGQGPKLLIQFQNNGVVDDSQLPKDRFSAERLKGVDSTLKIQPAKLEDSAVYLCASSLAGGSNTQYFGPGTRLTVL.

Details on this clonotype: A junction end diverges from the germline sequence, so it may reflect a read error. The chain employs TRBV13 and TRBJ1-1; D is possibly TRBD1 (5 bases). CDR1 is PRHDT, CDR2 FYEKMQ, per germline (reference sequence). The CDR3 extends over 15 amino acids. This CDR3 reads CASSARQKLNTKAFF. CDR3 coding DNA: TGTGCCAGCAGCGCCCGACAGAAACTGAACACTAAAGCTTTCTTT.

Points on this clonotype: A junction boundary mismatches the germline segment, possibly from a read error. The chain carries TRBV2 and TRBJ2-2, with D possibly matching TRBD2 (5 bases). The CDR3 is made up of 16 amino acids. CDR1 is SNHLY, CDR2 FYNNEI, per germline. In DNA, the CDR3 is TGTGCCAGCATTGAAGGGCTAGCTTGGATCACCGGGGAGCTGTTTTTT. It yields the protein CASIEGLAWITGELFF.

Comments on this clonotype: Since the CDR3 does not end with the conserved phenylalanine or tryptophan, this likely comes from a read error. This chain's CDR3 is CASSLLGTRELFL. The CDR3 nucleotides are TGTGCCAGCAGCTTATTGGGCACCAGGGAGCTGTTTTTA. The V and J genes are TRBV11-3 and TRBJ2-2; D is unclear. This CDR3 contains 13 residues. The germline V gene encodes CDR1 SGHNT and CDR2 YENEEA.

In the case of this clonotype: Being one base from a much bigger clone, this may be a read error. J is TRBJ2-7 and V is TRBV10-3, with D perhaps being TRBD1 or TRBD2 (6 bases each). CDR1 and CDR2 (germline): ENHRY, SYGVKD. The CDR3 runs 16 residues. Here the CDR3 reads CPISESVGAGSYEQYF. DNA for the CDR3: TGTCCCATCAGTGAGTCCGTGGGGGCGGGATCCTACGAGCAGTACTTC.

V usage is TRBV5-4 and J usage is TRBJ2-2; D is perhaps TRBD1 or TRBD2 (6 bases each). The CDR3 runs to 15 residues. Germline V gene sequence: CDR1 SGHNT, CDR2 YYREEE (reference sequence). The ends were cut back, 1 base at V and 5 bases at J, with 12 bases in the middle. In nucleotides, the CDR3 is TGTGCCAGCAGCTTGTCACAGGGAGGTACCGGGGAGCTGTTTTTT. It translates to CASSLSQGGTGELFF.

This clonotype was counted at least ten times. The rearrangement links TRBV12-3 or TRBV12-4 to TRBJ2-3, with D unclear. V lost 2 bases, J lost 3 bases, and 15 bases lay in between. The CDR3 extends over 16 amino acids. The CDR3 DNA reads TGTGCCAGCAGTTTAATGTGGGGTCTTGGGACAGATACGCAGTATTTT. Its protein is CASSLMWGLGTDTQYF.

The chain combines TRBV5-4 with TRBJ2-3, with 11 positions matching TRBD1. CDR1 SGHNT and CDR2 YYREEE come from the germline V gene (reference sequence). V shed 1 base, J shed 3 bases, and the junction held 4 bases outside the gene matches. The CDR3 has 16 residues. In DNA, the CDR3 is TGTGCCAGCAGCTTGAGGACAGGGGGCTGGACAGATACGCAGTATTTT. It translates to CASSLRTGGWTDTQYF.

A remark on this clonotype: With a much larger clone just one base away, this may be a read error. The rearrangement joins TRBV6-1 to TRBJ1-5; 8 nucleotides line up with TRBD1. This CDR3 contains 16 residues. The V and J ends lost 8 bases and 0 bases, in that order; junction bases with no gene match: 9. Germline assignment: CDR1 MNHNS and CDR2 SASEGT. The CDR3, as DNA: TGTGCCAGCTGTGCCCGGACAGGGATTAGCAATCAGCCCCAGCATTTT. This sequence encodes CASCARTGISNQPQHF.

This clonotype was observed a single time. The V gene is TRBV6-1, the J gene TRBJ1-2; 11 nucleotides match TRBD1. This CDR3 comprises 14 residues. The germline CDR1 and CDR2 sequences are MNHNS and SASEGT. Trimming removed 3 bases from V and 7 bases from J; junction bases left unmatched: 4. In nucleotides, the CDR3 is TGTGCCAGCAGTGAGTGGACAGGGGGCCTTGGCTACACCTTC. It specifies CASSEWTGGLGYTF.

Worth noting for this clonotype: Without the conserved terminal phenylalanine or tryptophan, this CDR3 likely stems from a read error. The gene calls are TRBV6-2 or TRBV6-3 and TRBJ2-3; 13 bases are shared with TRBD2. CDR3 length: 20 residues. With 0 bases clipped from V and 4 bases from J, the junction kept 13 bases outside the gene matches. Germline V lookup: CDR1 MNHEY, CDR2 SVGEGT. Written as DNA, the CDR3 is TGTGCCAGCAGTTACTCCACGGGACTAGCGGGACTTAGAAGCCCAGATACGCAGTATCTT. As protein: CASSYSTGLAGLRSPDTQYL.